This is a list of T cell receptor beta chains from one sample in a study of blood T cell repertoires in COVID-19. Sequenced by immunoSEQ multiplex PCR; TCRdb stores in-frame clones only, minus some. The table includes 240,000 or so clones, 75% to 90% detected once. Sequencing used peripheral blood. The receptors were sampled from a woman aged 60-70 years with active or convalescent COVID-19. CDR3s include the opening cysteine and the closing phenylalanine or tryptophan. Fields, in order: clone size, J gene, D gene, CDR3 length, V gene, CDR3 protein, CDR3 DNA. D genes are given only for firm matches. Part of the rows lack a size; the others show once, few, many or a class for expanded clones.

few TRBJ2-7 TRBD1 13 TRBV27 CASSMGQGGEQYF TGTGCCAGCAGTATGGGACAGGGTGGGGAGCAGTACTTC
- TRBJ2-1 TRBD2 15 TRBV4-1 CASSQQGLDLNEQFF TGCGCCAGCAGCCAACAGGGACTAGATCTCAATGAGCAGTTCTTC
- TRBJ1-2 - 15 TRBV2 CASSERSGGFYGYTF TGTGCCAGCAGTGAACGCTCTGGCGGGTTTTATGGCTACACCTTC
- TRBJ1-1 - 14 TRBV5-4 CASSPDRPGTEAFF TGTGCCAGCAGCCCTGACAGGCCTGGGACTGAAGCTTTCTTT
- TRBJ1-2 - 13 TRBV4-1 CASSPDRSYGYTF TGCGCCAGCAGCCCGGACAGATCCTATGGCTACACCTTC
- TRBJ2-5 TRBD1 12 TRBV5-5 CASLDREETQYF TGTGCCAGCCTGGACAGGGAAGAGACCCAGTACTTC
- TRBJ2-3 TRBD2 15 TRBV18 CASSERGGSTDTQYF TGTGCCAGCTCAGAACGGGGGGGAAGCACAGATACGCAGTATTTT
- TRBJ1-3 - 15 TRBV6-1 CASSEDGGRGNTIYF TGTGCCAGCAGTGAAGACGGGGGGAGAGGAAACACCATATATTTT
once TRBJ2-3 TRBD2 14 TRBV9 CASSVLDSGIAQYF TGTGCCAGCAGCGTTCTGGATAGCGGGATCGCGCAGTATTTT
- TRBJ2-7 - 15 TRBV18 CASSPQSLTHYEQYF TGTGCCAGCTCACCCCAAAGCCTAACGCACTACGAGCAGTACTTC
once TRBJ2-7 - 11 TRBV7-8 CASSPRDEQYF TGTGCCAGCAGCCCACGGGACGAGCAGTACTTC
- TRBJ1-1 - 11 TRBV12-3/TRBV12-4 CASFRDTEAFF TGTGCCAGCTTCCGCGACACTGAAGCTTTCTTT
- TRBJ2-5 TRBD2 17 TRBV4-2 CASSQDTSGGNQETQYF TGTGCCAGCAGCCAAGACACTAGCGGGGGGAACCAAGAGACCCAGTACTTC
- TRBJ1-1 TRBD1 14 TRBV6-5 CASSTRQGHTEAFF TGTGCCAGCAGTACCCGACAGGGGCACACTGAAGCTTTCTTT
- TRBJ2-1 - 15 TRBV6-5 CASSSSGQRYNEQFF TGTGCCAGCAGCTCATCGGGACAAAGATACAATGAGCAGTTCTTC
- TRBJ2-7 TRBD2 16 TRBV5-1 CASSLRQGGFFYEQYF TGCGCCAGCAGCTTGAGGCAGGGAGGGTTTTTTTACGAGCAGTACTTC
- TRBJ2-3 TRBD2 13 TRBV5-6 CASTTSGADTQYF TGTGCCAGCACGACTAGCGGGGCAGATACGCAGTATTTT
- TRBJ2-3 TRBD2 15 TRBV5-1 CASSVRGGGTDTQYF TGCGCCAGCAGCGTGCGGGGGGGCGGAACTGATACGCAGTATTTT
- TRBJ2-1 TRBD1 15 TRBV3-1/TRBV3-2 CASSRGTGGINEQFF TGTGCCAGCAGCCGGGGGACAGGGGGCATCAATGAGCAGTTCTTC
- TRBJ1-1 - 16 TRBV7-9 CASSLGRGPLNTEAFF TGTGCCAGCAGCTTAGGGAGGGGTCCTTTGAACACTGAAGCTTTCTTT
- TRBJ2-2 - 15 TRBV9 CASSAHGESTGELFF TGTGCCAGCAGCGCCCACGGAGAATCCACCGGGGAGCTGTTTTTT
- TRBJ1-5 - 14 TRBV6-5 CASSKTGYNQPQHF TGTGCCAGCAGCAAAACAGGGTACAATCAGCCCCAGCATTTT
- TRBJ2-7 - 15 TRBV7-2 CASSLQAGASYEQYF TGTGCCAGCAGCTTACAGGCGGGGGCCTCCTACGAGCAGTACTTC
- TRBJ2-1 - 16 TRBV2 CASSPPLAPPYNEQFF TGTGCCAGCAGTCCCCCCCTAGCGCCTCCTTACAATGAGCAGTTCTTC
- TRBJ1-2 - 15 TRBV10-2 CASSDVGRQRYGYTF TGCGCCAGCAGTGATGTTGGTAGACAACGCTATGGCTACACCTTC
- TRBJ2-3 TRBD1 15 TRBV13 CASSPPGTVMDTQYF TGTGCCAGCAGCCCCCCCGGGACAGTCATGGATACGCAGTATTTT
- TRBJ1-4 - 18 TRBV19 CASSIGRGIGATNEKLFF TGTGCCAGTAGTATAGGGCGGGGAATTGGGGCAACTAATGAAAAACTGTTTTTT
- TRBJ2-5 TRBD2 14 TRBV7-3 CASSSGLAGATQYF TGTGCCAGCAGCTCGGGACTAGCGGGGGCGACCCAGTACTTC
- TRBJ2-3 - 12 TRBV7-8 CASSPGPGAQYF TGTGCCAGCAGCCCCGGGCCGGGGGCGCAGTATTTT
- TRBJ1-2 TRBD1 15 TRBV2 CASSVDRTSNYGYTF TGTGCCAGCAGTGTGGACAGGACAAGCAACTATGGCTACACCTTC
- TRBJ1-1 TRBD1 13 TRBV18 CASSPWDRESNFF TGTGCCAGCTCACCATGGGACAGGGAGAGCAATTTCTTT